This T cell receptor beta chain derives from a study of blood T cell repertoires in COVID-19. Study-level information: Whether acute or convalescent, the COVID-19 samples came from the United States, Italy and Spain. The analysed material was cDNA or gDNA that came from T cells, B-cell-depleted T cells, or PBMCs.

This CDR3 comprises 16 residues. Trimming took off 0 bases at V and 4 bases at J, with 15 bases between the two ends. Germline assignment: CDR1 SNHLY and CDR2 FYNNEI. As processed by the authors: Reference gene primer amplification in the assay estimated nucleated cell counts. Sequencing was performed with immunoSEQ multiplex PCR; in TCRdb, only in-frame clones are kept and a portion is missing. V and J calls and clone size are as listed in that table; D and trimming were resolved from the DNA. The table has 200,000 to 250,000 clones, more than 70% seen once. The sequence was obtained from a woman aged 55-70 years with acute or convalescent COVID-19. The source material was peripheral blood. The rearrangement joins TRBV2 to TRBJ1-1; perhaps TRBD1 as D (6 bases). CDR3 sequence (DNA): TGTGCCAGCAGTGAAGCGGGGCCAGGGGTCGGCACTGAAGCTTTCTTT. Translation: CASSEAGPGVGTEAFF.